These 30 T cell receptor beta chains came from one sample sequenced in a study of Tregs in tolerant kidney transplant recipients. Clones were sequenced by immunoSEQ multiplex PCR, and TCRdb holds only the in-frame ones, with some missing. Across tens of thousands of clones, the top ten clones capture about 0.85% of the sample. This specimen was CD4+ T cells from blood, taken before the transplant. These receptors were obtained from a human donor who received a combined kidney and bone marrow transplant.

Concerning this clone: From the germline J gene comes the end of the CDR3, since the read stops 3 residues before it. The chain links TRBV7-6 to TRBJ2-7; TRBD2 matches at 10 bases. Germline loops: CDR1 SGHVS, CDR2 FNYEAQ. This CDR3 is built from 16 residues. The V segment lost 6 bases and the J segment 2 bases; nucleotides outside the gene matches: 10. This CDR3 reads CASSPGASGSTYEQYF. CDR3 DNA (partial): TGTGCCAGCAGTCCAGGGGCTAGCGGGAGTACCTACGAG.

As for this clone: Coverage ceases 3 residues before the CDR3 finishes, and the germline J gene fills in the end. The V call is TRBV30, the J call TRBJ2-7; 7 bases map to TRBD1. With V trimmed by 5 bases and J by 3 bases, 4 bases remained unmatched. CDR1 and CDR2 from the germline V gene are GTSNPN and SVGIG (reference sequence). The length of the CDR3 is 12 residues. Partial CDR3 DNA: TGTGCCTGGGGGACAGCTAACTACGAG. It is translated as CAWGTANYE. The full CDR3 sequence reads CAWGTANYEQYF. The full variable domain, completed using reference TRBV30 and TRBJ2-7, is SQTIHQWPATLVQPVGSPLSLECTVEGTSNPNLYWYRQAAGRGLQLLFYSVGIGQISSEVPQNLSASRPQDRQFILSSKKLLLSDSGFYLCAWGTANYEQYFGPGTRLTVT.

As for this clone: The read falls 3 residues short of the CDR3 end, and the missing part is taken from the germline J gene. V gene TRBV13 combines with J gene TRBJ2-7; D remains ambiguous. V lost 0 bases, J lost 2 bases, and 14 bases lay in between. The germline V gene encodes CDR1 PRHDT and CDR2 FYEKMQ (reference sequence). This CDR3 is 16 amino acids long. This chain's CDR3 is CASSLGKAGATYEQYF. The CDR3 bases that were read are TGTGCCAGCAGCTTAGGCAAGGCAGGAGCAACCTACGAG.

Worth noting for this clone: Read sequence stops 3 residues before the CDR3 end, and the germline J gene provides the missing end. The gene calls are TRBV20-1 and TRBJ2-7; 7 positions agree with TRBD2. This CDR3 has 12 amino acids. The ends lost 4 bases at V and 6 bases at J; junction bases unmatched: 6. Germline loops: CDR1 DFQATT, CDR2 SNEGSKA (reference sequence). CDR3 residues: CSAKKIAGEQYF. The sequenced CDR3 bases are TGCAGTGCTAAAAAAATAGCGGGCGAG.

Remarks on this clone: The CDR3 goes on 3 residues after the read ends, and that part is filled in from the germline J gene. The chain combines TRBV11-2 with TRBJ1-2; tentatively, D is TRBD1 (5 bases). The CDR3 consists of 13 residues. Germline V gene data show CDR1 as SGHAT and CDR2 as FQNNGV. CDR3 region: CASSFSGDSGYTF. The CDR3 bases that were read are TGTGCCAGCAGCTTTTCGGGGGATAGCGGC.

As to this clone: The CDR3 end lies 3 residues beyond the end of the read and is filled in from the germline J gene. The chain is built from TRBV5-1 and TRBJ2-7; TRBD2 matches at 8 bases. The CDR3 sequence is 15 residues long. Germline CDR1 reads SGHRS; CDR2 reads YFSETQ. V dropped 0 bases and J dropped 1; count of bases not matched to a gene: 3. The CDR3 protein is CASSLAGTSSYEQYF. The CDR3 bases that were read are TGCGCCAGCAGCTTGGCCGGGACTAGTTCCTACGAG.

The CDR3 region is CASSWAGDTEAFF. The sequenced CDR3 bases are TGTGCCAGCAGCTGGGCGGGGGACACTGAA. V usage is TRBV7-9 and J usage is TRBJ1-1; perhaps TRBD1 as D (5 bases). The read terminates 3 residues ahead of where the CDR3 ends, so the germline J gene completes it. This CDR3 has 13 residues. Trimming removed 4 bases at V and 3 bases at J, with 9 bases between. Germline V gives CDR1 SEHNR, CDR2 FQNEAQ (reference sequence).

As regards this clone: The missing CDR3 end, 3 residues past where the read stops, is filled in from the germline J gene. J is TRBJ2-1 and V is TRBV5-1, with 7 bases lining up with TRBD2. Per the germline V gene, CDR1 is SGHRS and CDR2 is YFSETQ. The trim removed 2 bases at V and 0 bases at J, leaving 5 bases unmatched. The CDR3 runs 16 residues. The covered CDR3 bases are TGCGCCAGCAGCTTACCCGGCGGGGGCTCCTACAATGAG. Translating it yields CASSLPGGGSYNE. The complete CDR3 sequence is CASSLPGGGSYNEQFF.

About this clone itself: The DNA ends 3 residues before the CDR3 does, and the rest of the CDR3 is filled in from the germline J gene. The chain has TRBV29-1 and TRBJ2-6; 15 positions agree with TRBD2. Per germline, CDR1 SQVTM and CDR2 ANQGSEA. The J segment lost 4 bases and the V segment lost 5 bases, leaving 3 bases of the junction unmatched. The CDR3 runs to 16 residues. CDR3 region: CSVWTSGRGGANVLTF. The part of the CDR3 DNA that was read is TGCAGCGTTTGGACTAGCGGGAGGGGGGGGGCCAACGTC.

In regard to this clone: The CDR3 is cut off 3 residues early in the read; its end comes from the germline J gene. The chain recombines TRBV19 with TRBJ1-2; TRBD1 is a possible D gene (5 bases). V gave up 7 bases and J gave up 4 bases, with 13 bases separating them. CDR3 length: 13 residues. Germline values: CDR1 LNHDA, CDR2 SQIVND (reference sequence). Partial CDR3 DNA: TGTGCCAGTATCGACCGGGGGGGCTATGGC. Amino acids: CASIDRGGYG. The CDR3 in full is CASIDRGGYGYTF. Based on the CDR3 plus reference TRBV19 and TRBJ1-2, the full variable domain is DGGITQSPKYLFRKEGQNVTLSCEQNLNHDAMYWYRQDPGQGLRLIYYSQIVNDFQKGDIAEGYSVSREKKESFPLTVTSAQKNPTAFYLCASIDRGGYGYTFGSGTRLTVV.

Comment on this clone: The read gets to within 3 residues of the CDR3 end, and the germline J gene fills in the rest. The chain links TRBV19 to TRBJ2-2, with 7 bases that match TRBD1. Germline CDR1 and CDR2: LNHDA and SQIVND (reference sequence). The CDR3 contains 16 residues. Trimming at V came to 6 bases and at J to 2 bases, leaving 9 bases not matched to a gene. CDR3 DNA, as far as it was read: TGTGCCAGTAGCTTCGACAGGGCTCCAAACACCGGGGAG. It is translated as CASSFDRAPNTGE. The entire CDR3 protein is CASSFDRAPNTGELFF.

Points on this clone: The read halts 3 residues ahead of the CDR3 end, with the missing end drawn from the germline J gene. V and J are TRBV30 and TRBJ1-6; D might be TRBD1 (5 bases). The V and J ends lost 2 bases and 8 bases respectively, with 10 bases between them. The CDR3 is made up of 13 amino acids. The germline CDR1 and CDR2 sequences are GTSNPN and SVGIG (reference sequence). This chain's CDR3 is CAWSRQGHSPLHF. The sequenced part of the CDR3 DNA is TGTGCCTGGAGTAGGCAGGGCCATTCACCC.

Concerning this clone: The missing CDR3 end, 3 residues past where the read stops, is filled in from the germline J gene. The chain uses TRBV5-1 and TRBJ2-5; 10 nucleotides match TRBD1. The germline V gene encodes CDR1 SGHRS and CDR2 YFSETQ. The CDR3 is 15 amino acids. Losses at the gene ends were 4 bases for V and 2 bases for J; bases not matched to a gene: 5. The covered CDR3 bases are TGCGCCAGCAGCACCGGGACAGGGGTGCAAGAGACC. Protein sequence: CASSTGTGVQET. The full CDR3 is CASSTGTGVQETQYF. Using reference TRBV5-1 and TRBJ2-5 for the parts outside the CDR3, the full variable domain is KAGVTQTPRYLIKTRGQQVTLSCSPISGHRSVSWYQQTPGQGLQFLFEYFSETQRNKGNFPGRFSGRQFSNSRSEMNVSTLELGDSALYLCASSTGTGVQETQYFGPGTRLLVL.

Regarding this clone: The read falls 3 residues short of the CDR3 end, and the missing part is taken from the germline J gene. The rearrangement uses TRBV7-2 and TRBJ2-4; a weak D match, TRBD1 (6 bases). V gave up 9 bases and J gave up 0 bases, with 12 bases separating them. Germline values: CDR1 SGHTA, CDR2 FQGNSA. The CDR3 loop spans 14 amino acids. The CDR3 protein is CASGGSQAKNIQYF. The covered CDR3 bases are TGTGCCAGTGGGGGCTCGCAAGCCAAAAACATT.

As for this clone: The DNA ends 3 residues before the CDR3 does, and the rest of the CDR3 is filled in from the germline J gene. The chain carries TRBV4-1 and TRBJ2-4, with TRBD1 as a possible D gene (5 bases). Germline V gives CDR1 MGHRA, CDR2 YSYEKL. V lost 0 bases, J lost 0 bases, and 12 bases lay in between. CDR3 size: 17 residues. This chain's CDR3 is CASSQDGAGIAKNIQYF. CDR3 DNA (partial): TGCGCCAGCAGCCAAGATGGGGCTGGGATAGCCAAAAACATT.

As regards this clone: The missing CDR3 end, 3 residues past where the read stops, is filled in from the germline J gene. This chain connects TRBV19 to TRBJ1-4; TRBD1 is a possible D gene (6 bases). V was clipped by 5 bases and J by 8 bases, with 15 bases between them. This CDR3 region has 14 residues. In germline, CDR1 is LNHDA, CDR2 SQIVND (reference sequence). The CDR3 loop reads CASSLQVTGEKLFF. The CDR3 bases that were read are TGTGCCAGTAGTCTACAGGTCACAGGGGAAAAA.

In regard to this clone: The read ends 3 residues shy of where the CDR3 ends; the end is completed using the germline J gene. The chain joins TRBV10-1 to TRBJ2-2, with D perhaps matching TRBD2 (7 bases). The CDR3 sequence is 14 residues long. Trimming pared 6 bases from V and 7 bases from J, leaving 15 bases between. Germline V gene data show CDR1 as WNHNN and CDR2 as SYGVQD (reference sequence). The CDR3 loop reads CASSRGGENGELFF. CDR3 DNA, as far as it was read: TGCGCCAGCAGCCGAGGGGGGGAGAACGGGGAG.

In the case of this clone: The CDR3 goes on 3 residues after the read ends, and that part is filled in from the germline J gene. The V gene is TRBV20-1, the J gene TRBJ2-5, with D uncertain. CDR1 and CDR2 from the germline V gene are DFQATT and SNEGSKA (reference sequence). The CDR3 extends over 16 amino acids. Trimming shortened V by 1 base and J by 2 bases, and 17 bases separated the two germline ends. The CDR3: CSARVAAGWAQETQYF. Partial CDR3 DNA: TGCAGTGCTAGAGTGGCTGCTGGTTGGGCTCAAGAGACC.

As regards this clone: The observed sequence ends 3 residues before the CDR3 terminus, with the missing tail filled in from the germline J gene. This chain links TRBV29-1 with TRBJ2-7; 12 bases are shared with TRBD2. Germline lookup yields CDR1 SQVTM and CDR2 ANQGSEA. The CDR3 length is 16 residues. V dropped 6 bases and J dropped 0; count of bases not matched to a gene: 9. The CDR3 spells CSVSGTSGLISYEQYF. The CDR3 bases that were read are TGCAGCGTCTCCGGGACTAGCGGGCTAATCTCCTACGAG.

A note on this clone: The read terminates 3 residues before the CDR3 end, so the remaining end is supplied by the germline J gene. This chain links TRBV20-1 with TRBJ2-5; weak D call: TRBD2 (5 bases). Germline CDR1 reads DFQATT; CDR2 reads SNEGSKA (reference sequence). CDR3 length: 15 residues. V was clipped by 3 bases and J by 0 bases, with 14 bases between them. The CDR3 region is CSARTLSGHQETQYF. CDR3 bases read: TGCAGTGCTAGGACCCTCAGCGGACACCAAGAGACC.

CDR3 DNA, as far as it was read: TGTGCCAGCTCACAAGACAGGGGCGACGAGTCGCCC. Encoded protein: CASSQDRGDESP. The CDR3 in its entirety is CASSQDRGDESPQHF. The chain recombines TRBV18 with TRBJ1-5; 8 positions agree with TRBD1. The missing CDR3 end, 3 residues past where the read stops, is filled in from the germline J gene. CDR3 length: 15 amino acids. CDR1 and CDR2 from the germline V gene are KGHSH and LQKENI. V shed 4 bases, J shed 9 bases, and the junction held 11 bases outside the gene matches.

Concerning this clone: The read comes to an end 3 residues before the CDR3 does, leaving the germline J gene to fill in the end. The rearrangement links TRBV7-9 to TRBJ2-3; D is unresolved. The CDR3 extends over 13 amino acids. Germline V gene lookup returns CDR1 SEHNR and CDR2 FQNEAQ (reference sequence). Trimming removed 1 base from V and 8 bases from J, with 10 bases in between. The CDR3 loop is CASSLDEAGTQYF. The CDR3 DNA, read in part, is TGTGCCAGCAGCTTAGATGAGGCAGGTACG.

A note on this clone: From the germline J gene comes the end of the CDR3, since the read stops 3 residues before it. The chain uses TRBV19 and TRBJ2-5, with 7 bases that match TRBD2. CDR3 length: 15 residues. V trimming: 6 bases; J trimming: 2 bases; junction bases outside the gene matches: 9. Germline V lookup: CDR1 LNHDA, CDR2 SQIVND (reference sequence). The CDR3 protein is CASSRASGPQETQYF. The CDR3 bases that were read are TGTGCCAGTAGCCGGGCTAGCGGCCCTCAAGAGACC.

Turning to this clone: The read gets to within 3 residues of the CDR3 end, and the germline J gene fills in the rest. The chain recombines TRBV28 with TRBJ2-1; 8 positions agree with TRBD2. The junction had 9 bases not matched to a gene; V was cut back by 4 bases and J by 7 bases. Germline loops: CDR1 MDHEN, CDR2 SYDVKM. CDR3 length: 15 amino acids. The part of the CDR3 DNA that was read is TGTGCCAGCAGTTCCGTAGCGGGATCGTTGAATGAG. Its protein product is CASSSVAGSLNE. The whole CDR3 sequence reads CASSSVAGSLNEQFF.

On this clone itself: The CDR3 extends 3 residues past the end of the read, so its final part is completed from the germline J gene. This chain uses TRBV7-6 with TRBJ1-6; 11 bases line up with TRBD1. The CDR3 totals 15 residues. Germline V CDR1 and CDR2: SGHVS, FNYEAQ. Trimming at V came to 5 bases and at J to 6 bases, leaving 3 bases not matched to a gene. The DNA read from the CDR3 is TGTGCCAGCAGCCCGGGGACAGGGGGTAATTCACCC. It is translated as CASSPGTGGNSP. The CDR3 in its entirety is CASSPGTGGNSPLHF.

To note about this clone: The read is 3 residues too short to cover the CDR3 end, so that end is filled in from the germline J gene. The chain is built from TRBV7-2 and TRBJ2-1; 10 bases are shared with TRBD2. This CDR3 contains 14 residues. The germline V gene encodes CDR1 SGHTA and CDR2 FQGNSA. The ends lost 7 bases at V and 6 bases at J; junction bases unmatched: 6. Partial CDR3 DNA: TGTGCCAGCATTCGGACTAGCGGACTCAATGAG. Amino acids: CASIRTSGLNE. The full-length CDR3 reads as CASIRTSGLNEQFF.

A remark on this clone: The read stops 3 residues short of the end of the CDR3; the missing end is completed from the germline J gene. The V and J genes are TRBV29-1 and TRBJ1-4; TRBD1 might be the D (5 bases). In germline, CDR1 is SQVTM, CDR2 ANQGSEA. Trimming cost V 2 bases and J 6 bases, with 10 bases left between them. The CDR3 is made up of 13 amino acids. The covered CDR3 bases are TGCAGCGTTGAATCTGGGGGGGATGAAAAA. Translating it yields CSVESGGDEK. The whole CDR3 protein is CSVESGGDEKLFF.

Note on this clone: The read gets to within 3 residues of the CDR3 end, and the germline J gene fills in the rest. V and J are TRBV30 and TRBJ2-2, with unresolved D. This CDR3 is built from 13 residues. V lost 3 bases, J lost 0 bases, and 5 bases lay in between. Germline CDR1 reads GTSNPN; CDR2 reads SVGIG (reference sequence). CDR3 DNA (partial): TGTGCCTGGAGCACAACGAACACCGGGGAG. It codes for CAWSTTNTGE. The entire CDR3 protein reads CAWSTTNTGELFF.

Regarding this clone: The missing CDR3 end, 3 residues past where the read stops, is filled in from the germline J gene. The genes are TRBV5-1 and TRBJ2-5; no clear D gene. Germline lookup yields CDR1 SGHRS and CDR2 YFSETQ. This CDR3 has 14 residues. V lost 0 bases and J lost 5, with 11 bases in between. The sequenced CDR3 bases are TGCGCCAGCAGCTTGGACAGCTTCAGTGAGACC. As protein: CASSLDSFSET. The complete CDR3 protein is CASSLDSFSETQYF. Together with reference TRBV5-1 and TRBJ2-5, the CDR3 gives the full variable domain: KAGVTQTPRYLIKTRGQQVTLSCSPISGHRSVSWYQQTPGQGLQFLFEYFSETQRNKGNFPGRFSGRQFSNSRSEMNVSTLELGDSALYLCASSLDSFSETQYFGPGTRLLVL.

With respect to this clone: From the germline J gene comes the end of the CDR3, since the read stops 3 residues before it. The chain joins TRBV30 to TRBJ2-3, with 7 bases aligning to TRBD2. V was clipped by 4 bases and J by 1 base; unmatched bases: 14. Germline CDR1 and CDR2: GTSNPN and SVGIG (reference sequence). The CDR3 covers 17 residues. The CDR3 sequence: CAWNRLALSFGTDTQYF. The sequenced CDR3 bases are TGTGCCTGGAATAGACTAGCATTGTCTTTTGGCACAGATACG.